This T cell receptor beta chain derives from a study of T cell clonotyping in hematopoietic cell transplantation. Recipients were bled about 28 days pretransplant and at posttransplant days 30, 100, 180. Concerning this clone: Its target is not known.

CDR1 SGHVS and CDR2 FNYEAQ come from the germline V gene. The CDR3 covers 15 residues. Trimming took 5 bases from V and 7 from J, leaving 15 bases between them. The table came from immunoSEQ multiplex PCR; TCRdb's copy has only in-frame clones and leaves some out. The profile shows 10,000 or so clones, around 85% of them singletons. Overall study results and limits: Recipient TCR diversity dropped after transplant; expanded clonotypes rose from day 30 to 180.

The TCR sequence derives from a human patient who had an allogeneic stem cell transplant, so the T cells may come from the graft donor. The donor label of this sample is uncertain. Some clones in this sample may be carry-over from other donors' samples. This rearrangement joins TRBV7-6 to TRBJ1-6; no reliable D call. The sample was PBMCs, taken 180 days after allogeneic stem cell transplant. The CDR3 nucleotides are TGTGCCAGCAGCCCGTTTTTGATGGAAAATTCACCCCTCCACTTT. Translation gives CASSPFLMENSPLHF.